The 26 T cell receptor beta chains in this list originate from one sample, sequenced in a study of cytomegalovirus exposure and HLA in healthy donors. Sequencing used immunoSEQ multiplex PCR; TCRdb keeps in-frame clones, though not all of them. The sample includes roughly 130,000 clones, roughly 89% seen only once; the top ten take 9%. The specimen was PBMCs. Receptors were obtained from a young woman in good health and CMV-seropositive.

The chain links TRBV7-9 to TRBJ1-3; tentatively, D is TRBD1 (5 bases). CDR1 SEHNR and CDR2 FQNEAQ come from the germline V gene (reference sequence). The CDR3 has 15 amino acids. Trimming left V 5 bases short and J 0 bases short, with 11 bases between. CDR3 bases: TGTGCCAGCAGCCAACAGGCCTTCTCTGGAAACACCATATATTTT. It translates to CASSQQAFSGNTIYF.

The chain recombines TRBV7-9 with TRBJ2-7; D is uncertain. The CDR3 is 12 amino acids. The germline CDR1 and CDR2 sequences are SEHNR and FQNEAQ (reference sequence). Trimming cost V 5 bases and J 4 bases, with 9 bases left between them. The CDR3 nucleotides read TGTGCCAGCAGCATTGACACGTACGAGCAGTACTTC. Translation: CASSIDTYEQYF. Combining the CDR3 with reference TRBV7-9 and TRBJ2-7 gives the whole variable domain DTGVSQNPRHKITKRGQNVTFRCDPISEHNRLYWYRQTLGQGPEFLTYFQNEAQLEKSRLLSDRFSAERPKGSFSTLEIQRTEQGDSAMYLCASSIDTYEQYFGPGTRLTVT.

The chain employs TRBV30 and TRBJ1-4, with a possible D match to TRBD1 (6 bases). This CDR3 comprises 15 residues. Germline V CDR1 and CDR2: GTSNPN, SVGIG (reference sequence). V was clipped by 2 bases and J by 4 bases, with 14 bases between them. The CDR3 reads CAWSRARDINEKLFF. The CDR3 region has the DNA TGTGCCTGGAGTCGTGCCCGGGACATTAATGAAAAACTGTTTTTT.

V and J are TRBV4-2 and TRBJ1-3; 7 positions match TRBD1. Germline V CDR1 and CDR2: LGHNA, YNFKEQ. Germline trimming cut 4 bases from V and 5 bases from J; bases unmatched to any gene: 8. The CDR3 has 15 residues. CDR3 sequence: CASSPGQLGRNTIYF. CDR3 bases: TGTGCCAGCAGCCCGGGACAGTTAGGGAGAAACACCATATATTTT.

This chain links TRBV6-5 with TRBJ1-6; TRBD1 is a possible D gene (6 bases). This CDR3 spans 13 amino acids. CDR1 and CDR2 from the germline V gene are MNHEY and SVGAGI. Between the trimmed V and J ends, which lost 10 bases and 10 bases, there was a span of 17 bases. CDR3 DNA: TGTGCCACCTCAGGGGACACGAGGTCACCCCTCCACTTT. Encoded protein: CATSGDTRSPLHF.

The chain recombines TRBV11-2 with TRBJ1-2; 10 bases match TRBD1. Germline-derived CDR1 and CDR2 are SGHAT and FQNNGV. This CDR3 comprises 17 residues. The J segment lost 3 bases and the V segment lost 1 base, leaving 8 bases of the junction unmatched. The CDR3 loop is CASSLGIGTGDYYGYTF. The CDR3 DNA reads TGTGCCAGCAGCTTAGGGATAGGGACAGGGGACTACTATGGCTACACCTTC.

V usage is TRBV7-2 and J usage is TRBJ1-1; D might be TRBD1 (5 bases). The CDR3 is 14 residues long. Per germline, CDR1 SGHTA and CDR2 FQGNSA. Between the trimmed V and J ends, which lost 4 bases and 4 bases, there was a span of 13 bases. DNA of the CDR3: TGTGCCAGCAGCTACCGGGAGGGGAGCACTGAAGCTTTCTTT. It yields the protein CASSYREGSTEAFF.

V gene TRBV7-2 combines with J gene TRBJ2-7, with a tentative D call TRBD1 (5 bases). Trimming left V 1 base short and J 4 bases short, with 11 bases between. Germline CDR1 SGHTA, CDR2 FQGNSA. CDR3 size: 14 residues. For the CDR3, the DNA is TGTGCCAGCAGCTTAGAGGCAGGGCCTTACGAGCAGTACTTC. Amino acid sequence: CASSLEAGPYEQYF.

This chain joins TRBV6-1 and TRBJ2-1; TRBD1 matches at 8 bases. The ends lost 6 bases at V and 14 bases at J; junction bases unmatched: 6. Germline CDR1 reads MNHNS; CDR2 reads SASEGT. The CDR3 sequence is 11 residues long. CDR3 protein: CASSHGQGEFF. CDR3 coding DNA: TGTGCCAGCAGCCATGGACAGGGCGAGTTCTTC.

This sequence joins TRBV9 and TRBJ1-6; 10 positions match TRBD1. This CDR3 comprises 15 residues. Losses at the gene ends were 4 bases for V and 6 bases for J; bases not matched to a gene: 4. CDR1 and CDR2 from the germline V gene are SGDLS and YYNGEE. The CDR3 is CASSPRQGANSPLHF. DNA of the CDR3: TGTGCCAGCAGCCCCAGACAGGGGGCTAATTCACCCCTCCACTTT.

J is TRBJ1-2 and V is TRBV29-1; D unclear. The CDR3 covers 12 residues. CDR1 and CDR2 (germline): SQVTM, ANQGSEA. With 7 bases removed from V and 7 bases from J, the gap between germline ends came to 16 bases. Written as DNA, the CDR3 is TGCAGCGGAAACGCGGGATCCGGTGGCTACACCTTC. It is translated as CSGNAGSGGYTF.

The V gene is TRBV27, the J gene TRBJ2-1, with TRBD2 identical over 14 bases. Germline loops: CDR1 MNHEY, CDR2 SMNVEV (reference sequence). J lost 9 bases, V lost 5 bases, and 3 bases had no gene match. CDR3 size: 14 residues. The CDR3 region has the DNA TGTGCCAGCAGTCTGACTAGCGGGGGGGCTGAGCAGTTCTTC. Its translation is CASSLTSGGAEQFF.

V gene TRBV19 combines with J gene TRBJ2-7; TRBD1 matches at 7 bases. V shed 8 bases, J shed 7 bases, and the junction held 8 bases outside the gene matches. The CDR3 has 12 residues. Germline CDR1 reads LNHDA; CDR2 reads SQIVND (reference sequence). CDR3 DNA: TGTGCCAGTCGAACAGGGGATTTGGAGCAGTACTTC. Translating gives CASRTGDLEQYF.

In the case of this clone: This sample also contains other DNA sequences that code for the same CDR3. This rearrangement joins TRBV6-6 to TRBJ1-3, with D perhaps TRBD1 (6 bases). The V and J ends lost 2 bases and 0 bases respectively, with 11 bases between them. The CDR3 consists of 16 residues. The germline V gene has CDR1 MNHNY and CDR2 SVGAGI (reference sequence). The CDR3 DNA reads as TGTGCCAGCAGTTACCCGCAGGGGTACTCTGGAAACACCATATATTTT. Its translation: CASSYPQGYSGNTIYF.

The chain couples TRBV7-2 to TRBJ2-3; perhaps TRBD1 as D (5 bases). This CDR3 contains 14 residues. Germline values: CDR1 SGHTA, CDR2 FQGNSA. Trimming removed 2 bases at V and 3 bases at J, with 9 bases between. DNA for the CDR3: TGTGCCAGCAGCTTATGGGGCTTTACAGATACGCAGTATTTT. Protein: CASSLWGFTDTQYF. The whole variable domain, remainder taken from reference TRBV7-2 and TRBJ2-3, is GAGVSQSPSNKVTEKGKDVELRCDPISGHTALYWYRQSLGQGLEFLIYFQGNSAPDKSGLPSDRFSAERTGGSVSTLTIQRTQQEDSAVYLCASSLWGFTDTQYFGPGTRLTVL.

V gene TRBV6-4 combines with J gene TRBJ1-1, with a tentative D call TRBD1 (5 bases). This CDR3 is built from 11 residues. The germline V gene has CDR1 MRHNA and CDR2 SNTAGT. The germline V and J ends were trimmed by 9 bases and 10 bases, with 15 bases remaining between them. The CDR3 here is CARGGAGRAFF. For the CDR3, the DNA is TGTGCCAGGGGAGGAGCGGGGCGAGCTTTCTTT.

This chain uses TRBV9 with TRBJ2-1; D uncertain. The CDR3 length is 14 residues. Per the germline V gene, CDR1 is SGDLS and CDR2 is YYNGEE. V was pared by 0 bases and J by 5 bases, with 9 bases between. CDR3 DNA: TGTGCCAGCAGCGTAGAACCAGTTAACAATGAGCAGTTCTTC. It codes for CASSVEPVNNEQFF.

The chain is built from TRBV2 and TRBJ2-3; TRBD1 might be the D (5 bases). From germline, CDR1 is SNHLY and CDR2 FYNNEI. V was shortened by 0 bases and J by 0 bases, with 13 bases between the two germline ends. This CDR3 is 17 amino acids long. The CDR3 DNA reads TGTGCCAGCAGTGAAGCCCGCAGGGCCCTTAGCACAGATACGCAGTATTTT. Amino acids: CASSEARRALSTDTQYF.

A single count supports this clone. The V and J genes are TRBV6-1 and TRBJ2-5; TRBD1 agrees at 10 bases. The CDR3 spans 15 residues. Germline V lookup: CDR1 MNHNS, CDR2 SASEGT. The ends lost 2 bases at V and 5 bases at J; junction bases unmatched: 5. The CDR3 nucleotides read TGTGCCAGCAGTGAACTATCGGGACAGGGGGAGACCCAGTACTTC. Its translation: CASSELSGQGETQYF.

CDR3 DNA: TGTGCCAGCAGCCATCTCCCGGAGGGGGCGCAGAACTATGGCTACACCTTC. Translating gives CASSHLPEGAQNYGYTF. The genes are TRBV4-2 and TRBJ1-2, with 7 bases that match TRBD1. This CDR3 has 17 residues. The V gene end was trimmed by 3 bases and the J gene end by 2 bases; junction bases not matched to a gene: 12. Per the germline V gene, CDR1 is LGHNA and CDR2 is YNFKEQ.

The V gene is TRBV9, the J gene TRBJ1-2, with TRBD1 matching 7 bases. The trim removed 4 bases at V and 4 bases at J, leaving 4 bases unmatched. CDR1 and CDR2 from the germline V gene are SGDLS and YYNGEE. The length of the CDR3 is 13 residues. CDR3 coding DNA: TGTGCCAGCAGCATCCGGGACAGCTATGGCTACACCTTC. Translated: CASSIRDSYGYTF.

The V call is TRBV13, the J call TRBJ2-5; tentative D call: TRBD2 (6 bases). Germline V CDR1 and CDR2: PRHDT, FYEKMQ (reference sequence). The V end was cut by 0 bases, the J end by 0 bases, with 11 bases between. CDR3 length: 16 amino acids. In DNA, the CDR3 is TGTGCCAGCAGCTTAGGGGTTAGCGGCTACCAAGAGACCCAGTACTTC. Its protein is CASSLGVSGYQETQYF. Together with reference TRBV13 and TRBJ2-5, the CDR3 gives the full variable domain: AAGVIQSPRHLIKEKRETATLKCYPIPRHDTVYWYQQGPGQDPQFLISFYEKMQSDKGSIPDRFSAQQFSDYHSELNMSSLELGDSALYFCASSLGVSGYQETQYFGPGTRLLVL.

The V and J genes are TRBV5-1 and TRBJ2-1, with 11 bases aligning to TRBD2. The germline CDR1 and CDR2 sequences are SGHRS and YFSETQ. Trimming removed 0 bases from V and 1 base from J; junction bases left unmatched: 9. The CDR3 length is 19 residues. The CDR3: CASSLAPGLAEPSYNEQFF. For the CDR3, the DNA is TGCGCCAGCAGCTTGGCCCCGGGACTAGCGGAACCGTCCTACAATGAGCAGTTCTTC. Looking up the rest from reference TRBV5-1 and TRBJ2-1 gives the full variable domain: KAGVTQTPRYLIKTRGQQVTLSCSPISGHRSVSWYQQTPGQGLQFLFEYFSETQRNKGNFPGRFSGRQFSNSRSEMNVSTLELGDSALYLCASSLAPGLAEPSYNEQFFGPGTRLTVL.

This sequence joins TRBV15 and TRBJ1-2; D may be TRBD1 (6 bases). Trimming cost V 0 bases and J 8 bases, with 13 bases left between them. CDR3 length equals 14 residues. Looked up from germline, CDR1 is LNHNV and CDR2 is YYDKDF (reference sequence). The CDR3 reads CATSRDRSGEGYTF. In DNA, the CDR3 is TGTGCCACCAGCAGAGATCGGTCAGGGGAAGGCTACACCTTC.

The V gene is TRBV7-9, the J gene TRBJ2-7, with TRBD1 matching 8 bases. This CDR3 is 15 amino acids long. Germline V gene lookup returns CDR1 SEHNR and CDR2 FQNEAQ (reference sequence). J gave up 4 bases and V 2 bases, and 7 bases lay outside the gene matches. This CDR3 reads CASSLIGRGPYEQYF. In DNA, the CDR3 is TGTGCCAGCAGCTTAATAGGCAGGGGGCCGTACGAGCAGTACTTC.

In nucleotides, the CDR3 is TGTGCCAGCAGCCCGGGACTAGCGACGAACACCGGGGAGCTGTTTTTT. This translates into CASSPGLATNTGELFF. The chain combines TRBV7-9 with TRBJ2-2, with TRBD2 matching 10 bases. Losses at the gene ends were 5 bases for V and 0 bases for J; bases not matched to a gene: 3. CDR1 and CDR2 (germline): SEHNR, FQNEAQ (reference sequence). The CDR3 extends over 16 amino acids.